This T cell receptor (beta chain) was recorded in a study of regulatory dendritic cells for organ transplantation. Study-wide findings and caveats: Regulatory dendritic cells appeared to expand memory CD8+ clones less than mature ones. Memory T cells were less diverse than naive, with memory CD8+ most oligoclonal.

FACS sorted CD4+ or CD8+ T cells into CD45RA+ naive and CD45RO+ memory. The method was immunoSEQ multiplex PCR; TCRdb's version includes in-frame clones alone and lacks a portion of them. The sample has around 30,000 clones; around 79% are singletons. This CDR3 comprises 12 residues. The germline CDR1 and CDR2 sequences are MDHEN and SYDVKM. V shed 5 bases and J shed 1 base, with 6 bases lying between them. With respect to this clone: The antigen remains undetermined.

This chain links TRBV28 with TRBJ2-7; D gene uncertain. Sequencing used memory CD4+ T cells from blood. Subset noted: CD45RO+ memory T cells. The sequence came from a human donor in good health. As DNA, the CDR3 is TGTGCCAGCAGTACCTCGTCCTACGAGCAGTACTTC. Protein product: CASSTSSYEQYF.